This TCR beta chain originates from a study of T cell responses to AZD1222 COVID-19 vaccine. Points from the study as a whole: Donors were largely white British and mainly female; clonal diversity was possibly underestimated. Targeting of unmutated variant regions was reportedly seen in nearly half of spike-specific TCRs.

As concerns this clone: Its antigen remains unknown.

The CDR3 is 14 amino acids. V shed 1 base and J shed 7 bases, with 13 bases lying between them. CDR1 and CDR2 from the germline V gene are SGHDN and FVKESK. Here immunoSEQ multiplex PCR was the method, and the copy in TCRdb shows in-frame clones only, minus some. Of about 110,000 clones listed, approximately 89% are singletons. The clonotype comes from an adult in good health. The chain joins TRBV14 to TRBJ1-2, with D perhaps matching TRBD1 (5 bases). The source material was peripheral blood, sampled on day 0 of AZD1222 vaccination. This CDR3 reads CASSQGRGEPGYTF. The CDR3 DNA sequence: TGTGCCAGCAGCCAAGGGCGGGGGGAGCCTGGCTACACCTTC.